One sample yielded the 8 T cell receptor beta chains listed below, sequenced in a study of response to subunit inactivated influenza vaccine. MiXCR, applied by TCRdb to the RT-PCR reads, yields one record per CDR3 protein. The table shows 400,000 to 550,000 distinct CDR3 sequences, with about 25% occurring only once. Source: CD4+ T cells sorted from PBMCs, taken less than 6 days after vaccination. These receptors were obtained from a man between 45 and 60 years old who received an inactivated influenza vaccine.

DNA of the CDR3: TGTGCCTGGAGTGAGTTAGCGGTGGAGACCCAGTACTTC. It encodes CAWSELAVETQYF. The V call is TRBV30, the J call TRBJ2-5; D perhaps matches TRBD2 (6 bases). V was pared by 1 base and J by 5 bases, with 11 bases between. Germline V lookup: CDR1 GTSNPN, CDR2 SVGIG (reference sequence). CDR3 size: 13 residues.

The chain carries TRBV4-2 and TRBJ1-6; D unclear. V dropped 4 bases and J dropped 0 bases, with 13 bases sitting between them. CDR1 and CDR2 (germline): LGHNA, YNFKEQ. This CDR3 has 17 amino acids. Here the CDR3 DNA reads TGTGCCAGCAGCCCGAGGATTCCGAGCTCCTATAATTCACCCCTCCACTTT. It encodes CASSPRIPSSYNSPLHF.

The CDR3 coding sequence is TGTGCCAGCAGCCAAAGGGGGTCAGTCGGCTACACCTTC. It is translated as CASSQRGSVGYTF. V is TRBV14 and J is TRBJ1-2; tentatively, D is TRBD1 (6 bases). Germline CDR1 SGHDN, CDR2 FVKESK. The germline V and J ends were trimmed by 2 bases and 8 bases, with 12 bases remaining between them. The CDR3 is 13 residues long.

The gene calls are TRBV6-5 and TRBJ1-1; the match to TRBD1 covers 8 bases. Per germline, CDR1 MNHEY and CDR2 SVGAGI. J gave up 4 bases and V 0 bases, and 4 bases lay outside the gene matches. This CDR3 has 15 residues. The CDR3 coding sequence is TGTGCCAGCAGTTACTCGACAGGGGTGAGCACTGAAGCTTTCTTT. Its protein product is CASSYSTGVSTEAFF.

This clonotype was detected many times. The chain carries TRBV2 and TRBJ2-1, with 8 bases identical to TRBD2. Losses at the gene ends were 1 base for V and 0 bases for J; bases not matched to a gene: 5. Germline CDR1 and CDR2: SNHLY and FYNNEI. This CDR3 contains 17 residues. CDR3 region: CASSEVLAESSYNEQFF. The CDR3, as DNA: TGTGCCAGCAGTGAAGTACTAGCGGAAAGCTCCTACAATGAGCAGTTCTTC.

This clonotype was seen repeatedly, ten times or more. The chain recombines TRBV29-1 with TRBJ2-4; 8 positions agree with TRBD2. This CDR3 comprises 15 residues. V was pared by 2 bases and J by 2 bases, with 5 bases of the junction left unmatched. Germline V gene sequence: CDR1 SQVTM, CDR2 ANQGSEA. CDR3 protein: CSVEWRGASKNIQYF. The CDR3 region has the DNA TGCAGCGTTGAATGGCGGGGGGCTTCCAAAAACATTCAGTACTTC.

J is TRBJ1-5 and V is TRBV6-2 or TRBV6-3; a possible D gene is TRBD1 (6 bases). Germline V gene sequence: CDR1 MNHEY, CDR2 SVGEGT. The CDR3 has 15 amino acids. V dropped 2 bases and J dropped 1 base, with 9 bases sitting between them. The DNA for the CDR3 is TGTGCCAGCAGTTACCGACAGGCAAGCAATCAGCCCCAGCATTTT. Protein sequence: CASSYRQASNQPQHF.

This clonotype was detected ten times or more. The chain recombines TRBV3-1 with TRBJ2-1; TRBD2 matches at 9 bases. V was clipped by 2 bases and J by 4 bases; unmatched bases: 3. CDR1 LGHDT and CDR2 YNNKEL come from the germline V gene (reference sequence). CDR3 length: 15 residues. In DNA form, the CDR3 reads TGTGCCAGCAGCCAACTAGCGGGGCCTTACAATGAGCAGTTCTTC. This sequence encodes CASSQLAGPYNEQFF.